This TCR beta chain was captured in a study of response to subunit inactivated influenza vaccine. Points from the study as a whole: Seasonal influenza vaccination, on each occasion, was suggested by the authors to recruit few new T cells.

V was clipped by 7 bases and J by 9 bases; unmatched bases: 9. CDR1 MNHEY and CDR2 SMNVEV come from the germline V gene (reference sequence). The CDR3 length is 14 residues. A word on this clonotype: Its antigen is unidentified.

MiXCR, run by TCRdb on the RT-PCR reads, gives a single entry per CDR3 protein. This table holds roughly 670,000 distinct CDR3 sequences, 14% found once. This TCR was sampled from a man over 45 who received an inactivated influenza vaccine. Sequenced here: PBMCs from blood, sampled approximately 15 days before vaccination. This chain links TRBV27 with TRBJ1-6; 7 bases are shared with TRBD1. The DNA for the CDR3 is TGTGCCAGCACCAGTGACAGGGATCGTTCACCCCTCCACTTT. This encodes CASTSDRDRSPLHF.